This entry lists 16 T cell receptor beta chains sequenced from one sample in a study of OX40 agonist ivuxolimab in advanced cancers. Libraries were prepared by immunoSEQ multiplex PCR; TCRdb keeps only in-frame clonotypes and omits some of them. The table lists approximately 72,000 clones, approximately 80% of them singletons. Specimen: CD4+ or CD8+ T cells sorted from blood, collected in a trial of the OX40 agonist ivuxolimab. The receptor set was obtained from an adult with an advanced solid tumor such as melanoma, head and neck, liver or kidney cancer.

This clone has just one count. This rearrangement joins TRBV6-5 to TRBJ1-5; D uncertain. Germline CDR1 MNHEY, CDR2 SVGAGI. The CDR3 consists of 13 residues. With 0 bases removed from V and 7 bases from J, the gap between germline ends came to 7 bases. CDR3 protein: CASSYSAVQPQHF. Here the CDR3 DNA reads TGTGCCAGCAGTTACTCGGCAGTCCAGCCCCAGCATTTT.

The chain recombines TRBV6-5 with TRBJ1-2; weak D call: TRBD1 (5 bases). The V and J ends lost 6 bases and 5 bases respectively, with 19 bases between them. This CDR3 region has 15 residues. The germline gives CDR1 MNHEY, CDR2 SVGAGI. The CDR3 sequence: CASSPGHTGQYGYTF. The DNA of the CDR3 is TGTGCCAGCAGCCCCGGGCATACGGGGCAATATGGCTACACCTTC.

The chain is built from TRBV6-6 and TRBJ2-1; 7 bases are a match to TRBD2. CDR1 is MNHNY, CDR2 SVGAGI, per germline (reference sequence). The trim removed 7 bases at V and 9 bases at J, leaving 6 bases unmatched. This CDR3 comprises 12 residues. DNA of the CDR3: TGTGCCAGCAAGGGACTACGGGCTGAGCAGTTCTTC. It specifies CASKGLRAEQFF.

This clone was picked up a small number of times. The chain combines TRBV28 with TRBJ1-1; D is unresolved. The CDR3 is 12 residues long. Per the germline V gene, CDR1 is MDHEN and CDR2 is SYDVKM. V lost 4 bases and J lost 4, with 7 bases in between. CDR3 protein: CASSSPATEAFF. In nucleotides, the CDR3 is TGTGCCAGCAGTTCACCAGCCACTGAAGCTTTCTTT.

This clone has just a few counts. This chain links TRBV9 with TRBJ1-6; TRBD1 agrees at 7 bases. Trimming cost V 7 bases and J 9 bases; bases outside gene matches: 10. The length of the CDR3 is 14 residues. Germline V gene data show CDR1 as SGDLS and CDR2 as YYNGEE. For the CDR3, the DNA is TGTGCCAGCGCCACGACAGGGTACAGTTCACCCCTCCACTTT. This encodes CASATTGYSSPLHF.

The CDR3 region is CASSLLVAGATDTQYF. CDR3 nucleotide sequence: TGTGCCAGCAGTTTATTGGTAGCGGGAGCCACAGATACGCAGTATTTT. The genes are TRBV28 and TRBJ2-3; 9 nucleotides line up with TRBD2. With 1 base clipped from V and 2 bases from J, the junction kept 4 bases outside the gene matches. Germline-derived CDR1 and CDR2 are MDHEN and SYDVKM. The CDR3 totals 16 residues.

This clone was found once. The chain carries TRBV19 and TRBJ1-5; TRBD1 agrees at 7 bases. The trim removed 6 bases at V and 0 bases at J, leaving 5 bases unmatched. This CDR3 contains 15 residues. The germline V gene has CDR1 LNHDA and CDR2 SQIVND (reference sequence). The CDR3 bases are TGTGCCAGTAGAATACAGGGGTATAGCAATCAGCCCCAGCATTTT. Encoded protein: CASRIQGYSNQPQHF.

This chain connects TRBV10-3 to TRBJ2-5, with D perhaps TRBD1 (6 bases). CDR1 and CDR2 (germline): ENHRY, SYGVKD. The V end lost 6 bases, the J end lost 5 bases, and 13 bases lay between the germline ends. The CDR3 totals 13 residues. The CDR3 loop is CAIRGQPQETQYF. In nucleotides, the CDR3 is TGTGCCATCAGAGGACAGCCGCAGGAGACCCAGTACTTC.

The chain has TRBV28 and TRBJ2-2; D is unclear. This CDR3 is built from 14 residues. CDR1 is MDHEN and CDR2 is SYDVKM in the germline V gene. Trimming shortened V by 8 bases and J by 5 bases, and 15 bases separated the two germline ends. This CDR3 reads CASRLADLTGELFF. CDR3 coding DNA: TGTGCCAGCCGCCTGGCAGACCTTACCGGGGAGCTGTTTTTT.

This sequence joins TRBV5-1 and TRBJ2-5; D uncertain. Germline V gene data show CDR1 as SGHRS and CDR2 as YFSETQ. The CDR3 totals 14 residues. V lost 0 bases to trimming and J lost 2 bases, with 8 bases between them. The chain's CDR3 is CASSLGRTQETQYF. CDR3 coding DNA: TGCGCCAGCAGCTTGGGCCGGACGCAAGAGACCCAGTACTTC.

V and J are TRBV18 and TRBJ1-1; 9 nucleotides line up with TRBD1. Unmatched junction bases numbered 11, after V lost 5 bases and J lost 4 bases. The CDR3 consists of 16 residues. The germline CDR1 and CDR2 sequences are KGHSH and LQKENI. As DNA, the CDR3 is TGTGCCAGCTCAGCAATCGACAGGGGGTTGAGCACTGAAGCTTTCTTT. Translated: CASSAIDRGLSTEAFF.

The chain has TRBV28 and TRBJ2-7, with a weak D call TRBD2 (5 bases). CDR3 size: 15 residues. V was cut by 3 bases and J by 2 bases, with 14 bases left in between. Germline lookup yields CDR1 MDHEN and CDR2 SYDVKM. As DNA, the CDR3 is TGTGCCAGCAGTTTTTCTCGAGGGATTCCCTACGAGCAGTACTTC. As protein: CASSFSRGIPYEQYF.

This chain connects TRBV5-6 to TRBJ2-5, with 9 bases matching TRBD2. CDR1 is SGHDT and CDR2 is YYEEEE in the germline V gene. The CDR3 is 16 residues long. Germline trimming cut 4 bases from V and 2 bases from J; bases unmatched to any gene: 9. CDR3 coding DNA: TGTGCCAGCAGCCCTCGGGGTAGCGGGGGACAAGAGACCCAGTACTTC. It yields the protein CASSPRGSGGQETQYF.

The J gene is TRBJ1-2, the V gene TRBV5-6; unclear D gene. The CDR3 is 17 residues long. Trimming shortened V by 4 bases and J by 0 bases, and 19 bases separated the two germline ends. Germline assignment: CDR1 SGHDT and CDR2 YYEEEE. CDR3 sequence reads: CASSPKTYGLTNYGYTF. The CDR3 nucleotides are TGTGCCAGCAGCCCAAAAACGTATGGACTGACTAACTATGGCTACACCTTC.

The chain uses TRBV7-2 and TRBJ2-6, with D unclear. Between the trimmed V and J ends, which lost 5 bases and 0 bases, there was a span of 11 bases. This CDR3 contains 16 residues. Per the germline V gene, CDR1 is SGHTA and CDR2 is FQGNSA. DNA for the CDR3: TGTGCCAGCAGCGCCAGAGGTCTCTCTGGGGCCAACGTCCTGACTTTC. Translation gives CASSARGLSGANVLTF.

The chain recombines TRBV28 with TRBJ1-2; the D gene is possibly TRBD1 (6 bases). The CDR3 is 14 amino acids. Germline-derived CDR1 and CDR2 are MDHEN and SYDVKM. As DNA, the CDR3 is TGTGTCTCCCAAGAAGGGGGGCTTAACTATGGCTACACCTTC. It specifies CVSQEGGLNYGYTF.